The 9 T cell receptor beta chains given below trace back to one sample, sequenced in a study of blood T cell repertoires in COVID-19. Sequencing used immunoSEQ multiplex PCR; TCRdb keeps in-frame clones, though not all of them. The sample has roughly 15,000 clones, 73% seen once; the top ten hold approximately 22%. Specimen: peripheral blood. The origin of the receptors is a boy younger than 10 with active or convalescent COVID-19.

This clone has only a few counts. The rearrangement joins TRBV14 to TRBJ2-3, with D maybe TRBD1 (5 bases). Germline V gives CDR1 SGHDN, CDR2 FVKESK. The CDR3 has 14 residues. V dropped 4 bases and J dropped 6 bases, with 14 bases sitting between them. CDR3 amino acids: CASSLRRVGDTQYF. Here the CDR3 DNA reads TGTGCCAGCAGCCTCCGCAGGGTCGGGGATACGCAGTATTTT.

This clone occurred a few times. CDR3 loop: CAISESWGRGTEAFF. The CDR3 bases are TGTGCCATCAGTGAGTCCTGGGGGCGCGGGACTGAAGCTTTCTTT. The gene calls are TRBV10-3 and TRBJ1-1, with D possibly matching TRBD1 (6 bases). Trimming removed 0 bases at V and 5 bases at J, with 13 bases between. Germline lookup yields CDR1 ENHRY and CDR2 SYGVKD. The CDR3 contains 15 residues.

The rearrangement uses TRBV11-2 and TRBJ2-4, with D perhaps TRBD2 (5 bases). The V gene's germline CDR1 is SGHAT and CDR2 FQNNGV. With 3 bases removed from V and 4 bases from J, the gap between germline ends came to 25 bases. The CDR3 runs to 19 residues. CDR3 DNA: TGTGCCAGCAGCTTCGAACCCTGGACTGGCTATGGGCCGAAAAACATTCAGTACTTC. This translates into CASSFEPWTGYGPKNIQYF.

The V call is TRBV11-2, the J call TRBJ2-5, with D tentatively TRBD2 (6 bases). Germline V CDR1 and CDR2: SGHAT, FQNNGV. The CDR3 contains 14 residues. V was pared by 5 bases and J by 1 base, with 11 bases between. For the CDR3, the DNA is TGTGCCAGCAGCCCAGGAGGGTCCCAAGAGACCCAGTACTTC. This translates into CASSPGGSQETQYF.

The V call is TRBV7-6, the J call TRBJ2-7, with D possibly being TRBD1 (6 bases). Germline V gene data show CDR1 as SGHVS and CDR2 as FNYEAQ. Trimming left V 6 bases short and J 12 bases short, with 21 bases between. The CDR3 contains 13 residues. CDR3 in amino acids: CASRPGHHSLWYV. The CDR3 DNA follows: TGTGCCAGCAGGCCGGGACACCACAGTTTATGGTACGTC.

V is TRBV27 and J is TRBJ2-2; weak D call: TRBD1 (5 bases). The germline V and J ends were trimmed by 6 bases and 0 bases, with 14 bases remaining between them. Germline CDR1 and CDR2: MNHEY and SMNVEV (reference sequence). This CDR3 spans 16 amino acids. CDR3 DNA: TGTGCCAGCAGCTTCCACAGGACGGCGAACACCGGGGAGCTGTTTTTT. It is translated as CASSFHRTANTGELFF.

The CDR3 sequence: CASSSENRGETQYF. CDR3 coding DNA: TGTGCCAGCAGCTCCGAGAACAGGGGAGAGACCCAGTACTTC. The J gene is TRBJ2-5, the V gene TRBV11-3, with 7 nucleotides matching TRBD1. This CDR3 is 14 amino acids long. Germline V CDR1 and CDR2: SGHNT, YENEEA. The ends lost 4 bases at V and 4 bases at J; junction bases unmatched: 6.

This clone turned up a few times. V gene TRBV3-1 (or the pseudogene TRBV3-2) combines with J gene TRBJ1-1; no clear D gene. CDR3 length: 16 residues. V was clipped by 3 bases and J by 0 bases, with 14 bases between them. CDR1 LGHDT and CDR2 YNNKEL come from the germline V gene (reference sequence). CDR3 region: CASSHGGSRMNTEAFF. The CDR3 DNA reads as TGTGCCAGCAGCCATGGAGGGTCTAGGATGAACACTGAAGCTTTCTTT.

The chain is built from TRBV5-1 and TRBJ1-2; 8 nucleotides line up with TRBD1. This CDR3 spans 18 amino acids. Germline V gene lookup returns CDR1 SGHRS and CDR2 YFSETQ. The ends lost 3 bases at V and 4 bases at J; junction bases unmatched: 17. The CDR3 here is CASSSHPRQGPSPYGYTF. CDR3 DNA sequence: TGCGCCAGCAGCTCCCACCCTAGACAGGGGCCATCCCCCTATGGCTACACCTTC. Using reference TRBV5-1 and TRBJ1-2 for the parts outside the CDR3, the full variable domain is KAGVTQTPRYLIKTRGQQVTLSCSPISGHRSVSWYQQTPGQGLQFLFEYFSETQRNKGNFPGRFSGRQFSNSRSEMNVSTLELGDSALYLCASSSHPRQGPSPYGYTFGSGTRLTVV.